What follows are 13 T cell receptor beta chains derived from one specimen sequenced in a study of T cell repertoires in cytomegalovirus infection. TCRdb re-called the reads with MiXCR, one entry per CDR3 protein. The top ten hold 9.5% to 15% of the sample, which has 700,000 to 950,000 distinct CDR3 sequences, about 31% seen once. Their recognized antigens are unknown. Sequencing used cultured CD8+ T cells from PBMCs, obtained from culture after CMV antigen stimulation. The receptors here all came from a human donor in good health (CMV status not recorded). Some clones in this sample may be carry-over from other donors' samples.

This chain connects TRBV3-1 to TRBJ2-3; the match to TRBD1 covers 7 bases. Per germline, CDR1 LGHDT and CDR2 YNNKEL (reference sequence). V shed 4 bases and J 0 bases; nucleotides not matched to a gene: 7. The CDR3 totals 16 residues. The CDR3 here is CASSPQTGPSTDTQYF. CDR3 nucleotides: TGTGCCAGCAGCCCGCAGACAGGGCCTAGCACAGATACGCAGTATTTT.

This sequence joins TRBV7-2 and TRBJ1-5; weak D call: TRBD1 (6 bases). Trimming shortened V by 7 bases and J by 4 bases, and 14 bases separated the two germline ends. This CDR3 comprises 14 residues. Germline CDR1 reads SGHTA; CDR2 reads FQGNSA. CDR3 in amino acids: CASKQGFLNQPQHF. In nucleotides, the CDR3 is TGTGCCAGCAAACAGGGATTTTTAAATCAGCCCCAGCATTTT. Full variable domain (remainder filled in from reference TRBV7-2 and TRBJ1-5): GAGVSQSPSNKVTEKGKDVELRCDPISGHTALYWYRQSLGQGLEFLIYFQGNSAPDKSGLPSDRFSAERTGGSVSTLTIQRTQQEDSAVYLCASKQGFLNQPQHFGDGTRLSIL.

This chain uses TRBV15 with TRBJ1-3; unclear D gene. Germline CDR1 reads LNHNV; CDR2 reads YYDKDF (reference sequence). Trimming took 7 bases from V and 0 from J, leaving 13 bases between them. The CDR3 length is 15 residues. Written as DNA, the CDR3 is TGTGCCACCAACCCCAGAAGAACCTCTGGAAACACCATATATTTT. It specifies CATNPRRTSGNTIYF.

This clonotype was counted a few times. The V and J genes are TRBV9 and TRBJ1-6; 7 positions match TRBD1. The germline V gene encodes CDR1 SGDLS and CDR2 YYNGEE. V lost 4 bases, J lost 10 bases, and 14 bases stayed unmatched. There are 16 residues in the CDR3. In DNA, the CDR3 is TGTGCCAGCAGCCCTTCGAGGGGGCAGGGGAGGTCACCCCTCCACTTT. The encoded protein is CASSPSRGQGRSPLHF.

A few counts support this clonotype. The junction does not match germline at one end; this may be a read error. The DNA of the CDR3 is TGTGCCAGCGGATTTTACACAGGGGGCGCGTTGAAAACTGAAGCTTTCTTT. This gives the protein CASGFYTGGALKTEAFF. The rearrangement joins TRBV12-3 or TRBV12-4 to TRBJ1-1, with 9 positions matching TRBD1. The CDR3 consists of 17 residues.

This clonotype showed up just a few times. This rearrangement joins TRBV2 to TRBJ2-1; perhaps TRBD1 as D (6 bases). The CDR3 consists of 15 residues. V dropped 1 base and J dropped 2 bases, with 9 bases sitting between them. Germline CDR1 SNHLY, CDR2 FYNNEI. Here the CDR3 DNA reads TGTGCCAGCAGTGAAGGGACAGTGACCTACAATGAGCAGTTCTTC. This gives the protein CASSEGTVTYNEQFF.

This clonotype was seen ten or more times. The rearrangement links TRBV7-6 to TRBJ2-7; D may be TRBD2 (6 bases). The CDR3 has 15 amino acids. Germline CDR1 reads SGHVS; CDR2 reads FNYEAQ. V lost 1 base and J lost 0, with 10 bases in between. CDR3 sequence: CASSLEAGISYEQYF. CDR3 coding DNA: TGTGCCAGCAGCTTAGAGGCGGGGATCTCCTACGAGCAGTACTTC.

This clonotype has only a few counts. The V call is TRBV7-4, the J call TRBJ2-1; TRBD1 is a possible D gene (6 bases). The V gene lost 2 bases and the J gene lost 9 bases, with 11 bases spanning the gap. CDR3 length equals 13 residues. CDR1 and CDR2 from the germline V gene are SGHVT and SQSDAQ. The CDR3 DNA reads TGTGCCAGCAGCTTATCACAGGGTAGTGAGCAGTTCTTC. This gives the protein CASSLSQGSEQFF.

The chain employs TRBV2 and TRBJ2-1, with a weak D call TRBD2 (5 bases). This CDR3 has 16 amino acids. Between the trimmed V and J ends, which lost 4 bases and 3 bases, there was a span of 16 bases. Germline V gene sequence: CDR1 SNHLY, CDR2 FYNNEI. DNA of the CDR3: TGTGCCAGCAGTGTTAGCCTACGGACTGACTACAATGAGCAGTTCTTC. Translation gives CASSVSLRTDYNEQFF.

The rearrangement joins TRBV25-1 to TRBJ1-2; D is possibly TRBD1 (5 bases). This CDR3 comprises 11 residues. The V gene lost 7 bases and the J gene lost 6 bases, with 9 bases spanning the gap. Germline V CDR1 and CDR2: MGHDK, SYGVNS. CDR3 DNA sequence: TGTGCCAGCAAATGGGGGAATGGCTACACCTTC. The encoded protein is CASKWGNGYTF.

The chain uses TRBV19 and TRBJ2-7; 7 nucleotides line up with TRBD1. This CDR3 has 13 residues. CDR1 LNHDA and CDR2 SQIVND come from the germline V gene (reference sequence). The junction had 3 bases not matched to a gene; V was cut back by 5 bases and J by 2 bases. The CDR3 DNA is TGTGCCAGTAGTTCAGGGGGTACCTACGAGCAGTACTTC. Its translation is CASSSGGTYEQYF.

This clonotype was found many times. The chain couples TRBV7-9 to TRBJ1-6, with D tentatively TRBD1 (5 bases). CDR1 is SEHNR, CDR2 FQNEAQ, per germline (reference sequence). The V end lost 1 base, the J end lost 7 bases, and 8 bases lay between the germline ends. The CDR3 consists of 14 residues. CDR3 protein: CASSLGTGNSPLHF. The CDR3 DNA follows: TGTGCCAGCAGCTTAGGTACAGGCAATTCACCCCTCCACTTT.

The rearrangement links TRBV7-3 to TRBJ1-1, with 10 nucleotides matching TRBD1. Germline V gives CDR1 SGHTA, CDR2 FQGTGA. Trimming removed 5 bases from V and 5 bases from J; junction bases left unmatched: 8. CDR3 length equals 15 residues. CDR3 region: CASSPGQGGYTEAFF. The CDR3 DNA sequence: TGTGCCAGCAGCCCAGGACAGGGGGGATATACTGAAGCTTTCTTT.